Following are 15 T cell receptor beta chains from one sample sequenced in a study of beta chain features in type 1 diabetes. Study observations and caveats: Shortening that was moderate but significant affected the TCRB CDR3s of Type 1 diabetes patients in all four CD4+ subsets.

These receptors lack a known antigen. Expressed TCRB transcripts were sequenced because the isolated RNA had all been reverse transcribed beforehand. Profiled with immunoSEQ multiplex PCR; TCRdb holds only in-frame clones, not every one. The sample has about 270,000 clones; roughly 13% are singletons. The sequenced sample consisted of naive CD4+ T cells from blood. Receptors were obtained from a man aged 25-40 years with type 1 diabetes.

The chain couples TRBV11-2 to TRBJ2-1, with no clear D. The CDR3 has 14 residues. Per the germline V gene, CDR1 is SGHAT and CDR2 is FQNNGV. Trimming left V 5 bases short and J 0 bases short, with 8 bases between. CDR3 residues: CASSPSTSYNEQFF. CDR3 bases: TGTGCCAGCAGCCCCAGTACCTCCTACAATGAGCAGTTCTTC.

The chain is built from TRBV9 and TRBJ2-1; 12 bases are a match to TRBD2. V trimming: 3 bases; J trimming: 4 bases; junction bases outside the gene matches: 11. CDR3 length: 18 amino acids. Germline-derived CDR1 and CDR2 are SGDLS and YYNGEE. DNA for the CDR3: TGTGCCAGCAGCGGAGGGGAGACTAGCGGGAGAAATTACAATGAGCAGTTCTTC. Translation: CASSGGETSGRNYNEQFF.

This clone was counted a few times. The V and J genes are TRBV28 and TRBJ2-5; TRBD1 might be the D (6 bases). Per the germline V gene, CDR1 is MDHEN and CDR2 is SYDVKM. Trimming removed 6 bases at V and 1 base at J, with 9 bases between. This CDR3 spans 13 amino acids. The CDR3 DNA reads as TGTGCCAGCAGACAGGGAATCCAAGAGACCCAGTACTTC. This gives the protein CASRQGIQETQYF.

CDR3 protein: CAWSVIRGEQFF. The CDR3 DNA follows: TGTGCCTGGAGTGTAATAAGGGGAGAGCAGTTCTTC. The chain couples TRBV30 to TRBJ2-1; D is perhaps TRBD1 (5 bases). CDR3 length: 12 residues. Germline V gene lookup returns CDR1 GTSNPN and CDR2 SVGIG (reference sequence). Trimming cost V 0 bases and J 10 bases, with 10 bases left between them.

This clone has a handful of counts. V gene TRBV5-6 combines with J gene TRBJ1-1, with D hard to call. Trimming took off 0 bases at V and 1 base at J, with 4 bases between the two ends. This CDR3 is built from 13 residues. The germline V gene encodes CDR1 SGHDT and CDR2 YYEEEE. The CDR3 sequence is CASSLAENTEAFF. In DNA, the CDR3 is TGTGCCAGCAGCTTGGCAGAGAACACTGAAGCTTTCTTT.

V usage is TRBV14 and J usage is TRBJ1-2; D may be TRBD1 (6 bases). The CDR3 loop spans 16 amino acids. V was shortened by 4 bases and J by 1 base, with 16 bases between the two germline ends. Per the germline V gene, CDR1 is SGHDN and CDR2 is FVKESK. CDR3 sequence reads: CASSPLTGGFNYGYTF. In nucleotides, the CDR3 is TGTGCCAGCAGCCCCCTGACAGGAGGATTTAACTATGGCTACACCTTC.

In this sample, this clone turned up a few times. The genes are TRBV29-1 and TRBJ2-1; 10 bases are a match to TRBD2. The ends lost 4 bases at V and 7 bases at J; junction bases unmatched: 10. CDR3 length: 15 residues. Germline-derived CDR1 and CDR2 are SQVTM and ANQGSEA. CDR3 sequence: CSVGGPSGSRNEQFF. The CDR3, as DNA: TGCAGCGTTGGGGGGCCTAGCGGGAGTAGGAATGAGCAGTTCTTC.

The chain is built from TRBV28 and TRBJ1-2, with D uncertain. This CDR3 comprises 14 residues. The V end was cut by 5 bases, the J end by 5 bases, with 15 bases between. Germline CDR1 reads MDHEN; CDR2 reads SYDVKM. CDR3 protein: CASSRPWPGYGYTF. The CDR3, as DNA: TGTGCCAGCAGTCGACCATGGCCGGGGTATGGCTACACCTTC.

The rearrangement joins TRBV5-1 to TRBJ2-5, with D unclear. CDR1 SGHRS and CDR2 YFSETQ come from the germline V gene. V was trimmed by 1 base and J by 4 bases, leaving 11 bases between them. This CDR3 region has 14 residues. The DNA of the CDR3 is TGCGCCAGCAGCTTGTCCGGTTTGCGAGAGACCCAGTACTTC. This codes for CASSLSGLRETQYF.

In this sample, this clone turned up a few times. This chain's CDR3 is CASKAGDTEAFF. CDR3 bases: TGTGCCAGCAAGGCAGGGGACACTGAAGCTTTCTTT. The J gene is TRBJ1-1, the V gene TRBV28; TRBD1 is a possible D gene (6 bases). CDR3 size: 12 residues. The ends were cut back, 7 bases at V and 3 bases at J, with 9 bases in the middle. CDR1 and CDR2 (germline): MDHEN, SYDVKM.

This chain uses TRBV28 with TRBJ2-5; 7 bases agree with TRBD1. V dropped 10 bases and J dropped 1; count of bases not matched to a gene: 6. The CDR3 runs to 13 residues. Germline CDR1 reads MDHEN; CDR2 reads SYDVKM. The CDR3 region has the DNA TGTGCCACCGCGACAGGGTCCCAAGAGACCCAGTACTTC. Protein sequence: CATATGSQETQYF.

This clone was picked up a small number of times. V and J are TRBV5-1 and TRBJ2-1; 9 bases line up with TRBD2. Germline CDR1 and CDR2: SGHRS and YFSETQ. Trimming cost V 2 bases and J 2 bases; bases outside gene matches: 5. This CDR3 has 16 amino acids. The CDR3 sequence is CASSLAGGITYNEQFF. The CDR3 DNA reads TGCGCCAGCAGCTTAGCGGGAGGCATCACCTACAATGAGCAGTTCTTC.

The chain joins TRBV4-3 to TRBJ1-1, with D perhaps TRBD1 (5 bases). Germline values: CDR1 LGHNA, CDR2 YSLEER. The CDR3 totals 15 residues. The V gene lost 0 bases and the J gene lost 3 bases, with 11 bases spanning the gap. CDR3 in amino acids: CASSQDRSGHTEAFF. The CDR3 DNA sequence: TGCGCCAGCAGCCAAGATCGTTCAGGGCACACTGAAGCTTTCTTT.

The V gene is TRBV7-2, the J gene TRBJ2-7, with D hard to call. CDR3 length: 12 residues. Germline V gene data show CDR1 as SGHTA and CDR2 as FQGNSA. V was clipped by 1 base and J by 3 bases, with 4 bases between them. The CDR3 is CASSLVRYEQYF. The CDR3 nucleotides read TGTGCCAGCAGCTTAGTCCGCTACGAGCAGTACTTC.

The gene calls are TRBV7-9 and TRBJ2-1, with TRBD2 matching over 12 bases. This CDR3 spans 15 amino acids. Germline V CDR1 and CDR2: SEHNR, FQNEAQ (reference sequence). The trim removed 5 bases at V and 7 bases at J, leaving 6 bases unmatched. In DNA form, the CDR3 reads TGTGCCAGCAGCCCTAGCGGGAGGGCCGAAAATGAGCAGTTCTTC. Translation gives CASSPSGRAENEQFF.